The 22 T cell receptor beta chains below all came from one sample that was sequenced in a study of blood T cell repertoires in COVID-19. The table came from immunoSEQ multiplex PCR; TCRdb's copy has only in-frame clones and leaves some out. This sample has around 200,000 clones; roughly 86% occur once, and the top ten carry 1.5% to 2%. Sequenced material: peripheral blood. The receptor source for this set is a young man with active or convalescent COVID-19.

The DNA for the CDR3 is TGTGCCAGCAGTGACCGGTATTGGACTGAAGCTTTCTTT. Its translation: CASSDRYWTEAFF. The V call is TRBV2, the J call TRBJ1-1, with D hard to call. This CDR3 is built from 13 residues. V was cut by 3 bases and J by 5 bases, with 10 bases left in between. Germline V gene lookup returns CDR1 SNHLY and CDR2 FYNNEI.

The chain's CDR3 is CASSYSSAVNTDTQYF. The CDR3, as DNA: TGTGCCAGCAGTTACTCGTCAGCGGTGAACACAGATACGCAGTATTTT. The V gene is TRBV6-5, the J gene TRBJ2-3, with TRBD2 as a possible D gene (5 bases). The CDR3 is 16 residues long. The V and J ends lost 0 bases and 2 bases respectively, with 12 bases between them. Germline V CDR1 and CDR2: MNHEY, SVGAGI.

This chain connects TRBV5-1 to TRBJ2-5, with TRBD2 as a possible D gene (6 bases). Germline CDR1 reads SGHRS; CDR2 reads YFSETQ. V shed 4 bases and J shed 2 bases, with 9 bases lying between them. The CDR3 has 13 residues. CDR3 residues: CASSGGLQETQYF. CDR3 bases: TGCGCCAGCAGCGGGGGACTTCAAGAGACCCAGTACTTC. Using reference TRBV5-1 and TRBJ2-5 for the parts outside the CDR3, the full variable domain is KAGVTQTPRYLIKTRGQQVTLSCSPISGHRSVSWYQQTPGQGLQFLFEYFSETQRNKGNFPGRFSGRQFSNSRSEMNVSTLELGDSALYLCASSGGLQETQYFGPGTRLLVL.

V usage is TRBV19 and J usage is TRBJ2-1; TRBD2 agrees at 7 bases. After removal of 5 bases from V and 2 bases from J, the junction contained 3 bases not matched to a gene. This CDR3 is 14 amino acids long. Germline CDR1 reads LNHDA; CDR2 reads SQIVND (reference sequence). The DNA for the CDR3 is TGTGCCAGTAGTCGGACTAGTACCTACAATGAGCAGTTCTTC. Amino acids: CASSRTSTYNEQFF. Supplemented by reference TRBV19 and TRBJ2-1, the full variable domain reads DGGITQSPKYLFRKEGQNVTLSCEQNLNHDAMYWYRQDPGQGLRLIYYSQIVNDFQKGDIAEGYSVSREKKESFPLTVTSAQKNPTAFYLCASSRTSTYNEQFFGPGTRLTVL.

The chain couples TRBV6-6 to TRBJ2-3; TRBD2 matches 13 bases. This CDR3 spans 16 amino acids. Unmatched junction bases numbered 4, after V lost 5 bases and J lost 2 bases. CDR1 and CDR2 from the germline V gene are MNHNY and SVGAGI (reference sequence). The CDR3 reads CASSRLAGGITDTQYF. The CDR3, as DNA: TGTGCCAGCAGTCGACTAGCGGGGGGAATCACAGATACGCAGTATTTT.

This chain uses TRBV7-8 with TRBJ2-3, with TRBD2 identical over 7 bases. CDR1 SGHVS and CDR2 FQNEAQ come from the germline V gene. The CDR3 runs 14 residues. Germline trimming cut 8 bases from V and 4 bases from J; bases unmatched to any gene: 9. Written as DNA, the CDR3 is TGTGCCAGCTCTAGGACTAGAAATGCAGATACGCAGTATTTT. Translation gives CASSRTRNADTQYF.

This chain connects TRBV9 to TRBJ2-7; TRBD1 aligns across 9 bases. V lost 3 bases to trimming and J lost 9 bases; unmatched junction nucleotides: 7. The germline gives CDR1 SGDLS, CDR2 YYNGEE. The CDR3 spans 13 residues. The CDR3 reads CASSAGTGPPQYF. The CDR3 DNA is TGTGCCAGCAGCGCCGGGACAGGGCCACCGCAGTACTTC. Complete variable domain (other parts from reference TRBV9 and TRBJ2-7): DSGVTQTPKHLITATGQRVTLRCSPRSGDLSVYWYQQSLDQGLQFLIQYYNGEERAKGNILERFSAQQFPDLHSELNLSSLELGDSALYFCASSAGTGPPQYFGPGTRLTVT.

The chain joins TRBV5-4 to TRBJ2-1; 9 positions agree with TRBD1. Germline CDR1 is SGHNT and CDR2 is YYREEE (reference sequence). The CDR3 covers 15 residues. The trim removed 1 base at V and 3 bases at J, leaving 2 bases unmatched. The CDR3 region is CASSLRTGDYNEQFF. The DNA of the CDR3 is TGTGCCAGCAGCTTGCGGACAGGGGACTACAATGAGCAGTTCTTC.

The rearrangement joins TRBV30 to TRBJ1-1; 7 nucleotides line up with TRBD1. Germline loops: CDR1 GTSNPN, CDR2 SVGIG (reference sequence). Trimming took 0 bases from V and 4 from J; bases not matched to a gene: 5. The CDR3 loop spans 14 amino acids. In DNA, the CDR3 is TGTGCCTGGAGTGTATCAGGGGGAGGCACTGAAGCTTTCTTT. Translating gives CAWSVSGGGTEAFF. Full variable domain (outside the CDR3, taken from reference TRBV30 and TRBJ1-1): SQTIHQWPATLVQPVGSPLSLECTVEGTSNPNLYWYRQAAGRGLQLLFYSVGIGQISSEVPQNLSASRPQDRQFILSSKKLLLSDSGFYLCAWSVSGGGTEAFFGQGTRLTVV.

The J gene is TRBJ1-4, the V gene TRBV19; D possibly corresponds to TRBD1 (6 bases). The V end was cut by 3 bases, the J end by 1 base, with 9 bases between. Germline-derived CDR1 and CDR2 are LNHDA and SQIVND (reference sequence). The CDR3 runs to 15 residues. The CDR3 region has the DNA TGTGCCAGTAGTATTCGGACAGTAACTAATGAAAAACTGTTTTTT. Encoded protein: CASSIRTVTNEKLFF.

The V call is TRBV18, the J call TRBJ2-6, with 7 nucleotides matching TRBD1. The CDR3 is 20 amino acids. Germline assignment: CDR1 KGHSH and CDR2 LQKENI. J was trimmed by 0 bases and V by 4 bases; bases with no gene match: 15. This CDR3 reads CASSQTRNRGKNSGANVLTF. For the CDR3, the DNA is TGTGCCAGCTCACAAACGAGGAACAGGGGAAAAAACTCTGGGGCCAACGTCCTGACTTTC. The variable domain in full, completed from reference TRBV18 and TRBJ2-6, reads NAGVMQNPRHLVRRRGQEARLRCSPMKGHSHVYWYRQLPEEGLKFMVYLQKENIIDESGMPKERFSAEFPKEGPSILRIQQVVRGDSAAYFCASSQTRNRGKNSGANVLTFGAGSRLTVL.

This rearrangement joins TRBV6-2 or TRBV6-3 to TRBJ2-7; D is perhaps TRBD1 (5 bases). Looked up from germline, CDR1 is MNHEY and CDR2 is SVGEGT. The CDR3 totals 16 residues. V was pared by 6 bases and J by 2 bases, with 20 bases between. CDR3 sequence reads: CASSRVLAVDTYEQYF. CDR3 sequence (DNA): TGTGCCAGCAGCCGTGTTCTGGCAGTGGACACCTACGAGCAGTACTTC.

This clone was recorded once. Other DNA sequences in this specimen translate into the identical CDR3. This chain connects TRBV6-2 or TRBV6-3 to TRBJ2-7; the match to TRBD2 covers 8 bases. This CDR3 has 16 amino acids. J was trimmed by 0 bases and V by 0 bases; bases with no gene match: 4. From germline, CDR1 is MNHEY and CDR2 SVGEGT. This chain's CDR3 is CASSYSASGYSYEQYF. Written as DNA, the CDR3 is TGTGCCAGCAGTTACTCCGCTAGCGGGTACTCCTACGAGCAGTACTTC.

The chain employs TRBV10-2 and TRBJ1-5; D unclear. This CDR3 comprises 12 residues. Germline CDR1 and CDR2: WSHSY and SAAADI. V lost 6 bases, J lost 2 bases, and 5 bases lay in between. CDR3 region: CASSSGNQPQHF. CDR3 in DNA: TGCGCCAGCAGCAGCGGCAATCAGCCCCAGCATTTT.

The chain recombines TRBV2 with TRBJ1-1; D uncertain. Trimming shortened V by 7 bases and J by 11 bases, and 14 bases separated the two germline ends. The germline V gene has CDR1 SNHLY and CDR2 FYNNEI. This CDR3 comprises 11 residues. Here the CDR3 DNA reads TGTGCCAGCAAGATGGAGGGCGACGCTTTCTTT. Amino acid sequence: CASKMEGDAFF.

The chain combines TRBV30 with TRBJ1-1; D is perhaps TRBD1 (6 bases). Trimming pared 4 bases from V and 5 bases from J, leaving 11 bases between. The CDR3 totals 12 residues. Germline-derived CDR1 and CDR2 are GTSNPN and SVGIG (reference sequence). In DNA form, the CDR3 reads TGTGCCTGGAAAGAAACAGGGACTGAAGCTTTCTTT. Translating gives CAWKETGTEAFF.

The V and J genes are TRBV5-4 and TRBJ2-7; 9 positions match TRBD1. The CDR3 has 14 amino acids. The V gene end was trimmed by 3 bases and the J gene end by 3 bases; junction bases not matched to a gene: 4. CDR1 is SGHNT, CDR2 YYREEE, per germline (reference sequence). This CDR3 reads CASSSGQGLYEQYF. The CDR3 region has the DNA TGTGCCAGCAGCTCGGGACAGGGACTCTACGAGCAGTACTTC.

The chain uses TRBV21-1 and TRBJ2-1; the table names TRBD2, a call not compared with the DNA. TRBV21-1 is classified as a pseudogene. The CDR3 runs to 16 residues. In DNA, the CDR3 is TGTGCCAGCAGCAAAGAGCGGACTAGAGGGAGAAATGAGCAGTTCTTC. Amino acid sequence: CASSKERTRGRNEQFF.

This clone was recorded a few times. The CDR3 coding sequence is TGTGCCAGCAGCCAAGATCTCGACTTCACCTGGGTCTACGAGCAGTACTTC. This translates into CASSQDLDFTWVYEQYF. This chain connects TRBV4-2 to TRBJ2-7; no reliable D call. CDR3 length: 17 residues. The V end lost 0 bases, the J end lost 3 bases, and 18 bases lay between the germline ends. Germline V gene sequence: CDR1 LGHNA, CDR2 YNFKEQ.

The chain joins TRBV6-2 or TRBV6-3 to TRBJ2-2; D is possibly TRBD1 (5 bases). V was clipped by 7 bases and J by 6 bases, with 12 bases between them. This CDR3 has 13 residues. Germline CDR1 MNHEY, CDR2 SVGEGT. The CDR3 region is CASTPIGAGELFF. CDR3 DNA sequence: TGTGCCAGCACCCCAATAGGGGCCGGGGAGCTGTTTTTT.

V and J are TRBV18 and TRBJ2-4; a possible D gene is TRBD1 (5 bases). The CDR3 totals 15 residues. Germline values: CDR1 KGHSH, CDR2 LQKENI. Trimming removed 0 bases from V and 6 bases from J, with 12 bases in between. The chain's CDR3 is CASSPPGTGLNIQYF. The CDR3 nucleotides read TGTGCCAGCTCACCACCGGGCACAGGTCTAAACATTCAGTACTTC.

The gene calls are TRBV4-1 and TRBJ2-5, with TRBD2 matching over 12 bases. Germline lookup yields CDR1 MGHRA and CDR2 YSYEKL. There are 15 residues in the CDR3. Trimming removed 1 base from V and 5 bases from J; junction bases left unmatched: 2. The CDR3, as DNA: TGCGCCAGCAGCCAAGTTGGGACTAGCGGGGAGACCCAGTACTTC. Translating gives CASSQVGTSGETQYF.